This T cell receptor beta chain came from a study of blood T cell repertoires in COVID-19. Germline CDR1 is SGHRS and CDR2 is YFSETQ. This CDR3 has 12 amino acids. V shed 0 bases and J shed 6 bases, with 7 bases lying between them. Clones were read by immunoSEQ multiplex PCR, and TCRdb kept only the in-frame ones, dropping some. The sample gives around 170,000 clones, around 83% of which show up once; less than 2% is in the top ten. The clonotype comes from a human donor in a cohort sampled during active COVID-19. What was sequenced was peripheral blood. The chain joins TRBV5-1 to TRBJ2-7; D gene uncertain. The CDR3 spells CASSLEASEQYF. Written as DNA, the CDR3 is TGCGCCAGCAGCTTGGAAGCTTCCGAGCAGTACTTC.